This entry lists 7 T cell receptor beta chains sequenced from one sample in a study of blood T cell repertoires in COVID-19 (dated by TCRdb to between 2020 and 2021). Libraries were constructed by the immunoSEQ multiplex PCR assay. TCRdb mirrors the immuneACCESS table, restricted to in-frame sequences. Some clones are absent from its copies; in checked studies, under half trace to an unresolved V gene, and the reason for the others is unknown. Counted in this sample were 150,000 to 200,000 clones; roughly 87% of them appeared once. The ten largest clones capture around 1.2% of the sample. Sequencing was carried out using PBMCs or T cells enriched from blood (not recorded which). Source of these receptors: a human donor with acute COVID-19. The donor label of this sample is uncertain.

This chain uses TRBV2 with TRBJ2-2, with D maybe TRBD2 (6 bases). Trimming stripped 1 base from V and 4 bases from J, with 10 bases between. Germline loops: CDR1 SNHLY, CDR2 FYNNEI. The CDR3 totals 15 residues. The CDR3 DNA sequence: TGTGCCAGCAGTGAAGAGGGAGCGGGCACCGGGGAGCTGTTTTTT. It yields the protein CASSEEGAGTGELFF.

The genes are TRBV2 and TRBJ2-4; 7 bases line up with TRBD1. This CDR3 comprises 16 residues. Germline V gives CDR1 SNHLY, CDR2 FYNNEI. V shed 2 bases, J shed 0 bases, and the junction held 4 bases outside the gene matches. CDR3 nucleotide sequence: TGTGCCAGCAGTGAACGGGCAGGGGGAGCCAAAAACATTCAGTACTTC. It translates to CASSERAGGAKNIQYF.

The V call is TRBV27, the J call TRBJ2-3, with 7 bases matching TRBD2. The junction had 4 bases not matched to a gene; V was cut back by 6 bases and J by 1 base. CDR3 length: 14 amino acids. Germline V gives CDR1 MNHEY, CDR2 SMNVEV (reference sequence). The CDR3 coding sequence is TGTGCCAGCAGCCGCGCGGGAGGCACAGATACGCAGTATTTT. This gives the protein CASSRAGGTDTQYF.

This chain connects TRBV7-2 to TRBJ1-1; D is unclear. Trimming removed 4 bases from V and 4 bases from J, with 13 bases in between. CDR1 is SGHTA, CDR2 FQGNSA, per germline. CDR3 length equals 14 residues. CDR3 amino acids: CASSYDTGSTEAFF. The CDR3 DNA reads TGTGCCAGCAGCTACGACACCGGGAGCACTGAAGCTTTCTTT. The variable domain in full, completed from reference TRBV7-2 and TRBJ1-1, reads GAGVSQSPSNKVTEKGKDVELRCDPISGHTALYWYRQSLGQGLEFLIYFQGNSAPDKSGLPSDRFSAERTGGSVSTLTIQRTQQEDSAVYLCASSYDTGSTEAFFGQGTRLTVV.

The chain couples TRBV14 to TRBJ2-1, with D perhaps TRBD2 (7 bases). Per the germline V gene, CDR1 is SGHDN and CDR2 is FVKESK. The CDR3 is made up of 19 amino acids. Trimming shortened V by 1 base and J by 0 bases, and 19 bases separated the two germline ends. The CDR3 coding sequence is TGTGCCAGCAGCCAAGTGGGAGGGGGAACCCGTAGCTCCTACAATGAGCAGTTCTTC. The encoded protein is CASSQVGGGTRSSYNEQFF. Supplemented by reference TRBV14 and TRBJ2-1, the full variable domain reads EAGVTQFPSHSVIEKGQTVTLRCDPISGHDNLYWYRRVMGKEIKFLLHFVKESKQDESGMPNNRFLAERTGGTYSTLKVQPAELEDSGVYFCASSQVGGGTRSSYNEQFFGPGTRLTVL.

The chain employs TRBV7-9 and TRBJ2-2, with D perhaps matching TRBD2 (6 bases). CDR1 and CDR2 (germline): SEHNR, FQNEAQ (reference sequence). The V and J ends lost 9 bases and 6 bases respectively, with 14 bases between them. CDR3 length: 13 amino acids. This chain's CDR3 is CARGYGGAGELFF. For the CDR3, the DNA is TGTGCCAGGGGTTACGGAGGGGCCGGGGAGCTGTTTTTT.

V gene TRBV27 combines with J gene TRBJ1-1; D is uncertain. CDR1 is MNHEY and CDR2 is SMNVEV in the germline V gene (reference sequence). V was trimmed by 6 bases and J by 5 bases, leaving 13 bases between them. CDR3 length: 13 residues. The CDR3 is CASRARGRTEAFF. In DNA, the CDR3 is TGTGCCAGCAGGGCGCGAGGGCGGACTGAAGCTTTCTTT.